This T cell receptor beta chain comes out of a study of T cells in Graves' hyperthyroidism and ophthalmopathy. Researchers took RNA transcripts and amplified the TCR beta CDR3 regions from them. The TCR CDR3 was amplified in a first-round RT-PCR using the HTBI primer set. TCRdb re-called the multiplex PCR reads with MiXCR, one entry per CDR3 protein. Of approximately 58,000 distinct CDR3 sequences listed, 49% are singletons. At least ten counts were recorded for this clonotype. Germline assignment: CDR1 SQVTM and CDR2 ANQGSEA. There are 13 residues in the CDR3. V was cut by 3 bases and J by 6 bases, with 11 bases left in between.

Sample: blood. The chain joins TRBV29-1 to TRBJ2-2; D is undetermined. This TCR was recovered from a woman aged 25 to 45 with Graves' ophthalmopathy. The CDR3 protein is CSVELSLAGELFF. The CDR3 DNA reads TGCAGCGTTGAGCTCTCCTTGGCCGGGGAGCTGTTTTTT.